This TCR beta chain was sequenced for a study of blood T cell repertoires in COVID-19 (TCRdb year 2020). A note on the overall study: Samples covering the acute and convalescent phases of COVID-19 were provided by collaborators in the United States, Italy and Spain. Samples were obtained from the ongoing ImmuneRACE study (first 160 participants) and from approximately 1,200 subjects provided by 6 global collaborators. A de-identified subject ID, COVID-19 status, age in years and sex were almost always included in the sample metadata. The prospective study material was composed of cDNA or gDNA derived from T cells, B-cell-depleted T cells, or PBMCs. Where available, HLA class I and class II types were obtained from metadata supplied by the sample provider rather than from assay-based typing. The repertoires were released in a freely available public database meant as a resource for research on the immune response to SARS-CoV-2. The dataset comprised deeply sampled blood TCRbeta repertoires from subjects exposed to, actively infected with, or recovered from COVID-19. The research as a whole found: How much clinical and demographic metadata was included differed by source and by participant, and the metadata was provided uncurated.

Concerning this clone: Its antigen is not yet known. No per-base quality is available; no much larger clone lies one base away.

At one collaborating source in Seattle, patients were enrolled during active infection and were followed longitudinally through the course of disease. Each collaborating institution followed its own protocols to collect whole blood in K2EDTA tubes. For TCRbeta analysis, collaborator samples were shipped as frozen whole blood, as isolated PBMCs, or as DNA extracted from either sample type. According to the germline V gene, CDR1 reads LGHNA and CDR2 reads YSLEER. The CDR3, cysteine through phenylalanine, is 16 amino acids long. Just the 48-base CDR3 DNA is kept, in frame starting at base 1. V and J are trimmed by 0 bases and 5 bases, and the gene matches miss 10 bases of the junction. TCRbeta CDR3 regions were amplified from genomic DNA by means of the immunoSEQ Assay, a bias-controlled multiplex PCR. In the original analysis: The number of nucleated cells in each sample was estimated by amplification of reference gene primers within the assay. To quantify the absolute abundance of each unique TCRbeta CDR3 rearrangement, sequence reads were collapsed and filtered. For each sample, productive Simpson clonality was calculated as the square root of Simpson's diversity index over productive rearrangements. Imported from immuneACCESS, the table was reduced by TCRdb to in-frame sequences with V and J called. These copies leave out some clones; in studies compared against another copy, an unresolved V gene accounts for under half, and the cause of the remainder is not known. D and trimming were read from the DNA, whereas the V and J calls and clone size are those reported in that table. The sample yields around 150,000 clones; 92% were counted once. About 5.3% of the sample is taken by the ten largest.

The chain uses TRBV4-3 and TRBJ2-7, with TRBD2 identical over 7 junction bases. The sample consisted of peripheral blood. This receptor was identified in a man between 25 and 39 years old with COVID-19, enrolled during active disease. The DNA is as follows: TGCGCCAGCAGCCAAGATCTAGGTGCGGGAGTCGACGAGCAGTACTTC. Its product reads: CASSQDLGAGVDEQYF.